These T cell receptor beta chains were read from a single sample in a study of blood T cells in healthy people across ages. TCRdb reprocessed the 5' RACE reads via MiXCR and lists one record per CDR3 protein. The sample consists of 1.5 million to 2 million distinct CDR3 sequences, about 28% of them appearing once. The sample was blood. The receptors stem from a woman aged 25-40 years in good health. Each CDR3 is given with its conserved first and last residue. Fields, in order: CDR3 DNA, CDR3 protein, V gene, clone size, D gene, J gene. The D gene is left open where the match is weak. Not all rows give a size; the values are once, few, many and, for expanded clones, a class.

cdr3_nt: TGCGCCAGCAGCTTTATAGGAGCCGGGATAACCTTAGCCTACGAGCAGTACTTC; cdr3_aa: CASSFIGAGITLAYEQYF; v_call: TRBV5-1; clone_size: few; d_call: -; j_call: TRBJ2-7
cdr3_nt: TGCAGTGCTAGAGACAGGATAGCCAAAAACATTCAGTACTTC; cdr3_aa: CSARDRIAKNIQYF; v_call: TRBV20-1; clone_size: many; d_call: -; j_call: TRBJ2-4
cdr3_nt: TGCAGTGCTAGTGGGGGGGACGACAGGGGGCATGAAAAACTGTTTTTT; cdr3_aa: CSASGGDDRGHEKLFF; v_call: TRBV20-1; clone_size: -; d_call: TRBD1; j_call: TRBJ1-4
cdr3_nt: TGTGCCAGCAGCTACCGGACTAGCGGTAGCACAGATACGCAGTATTTT; cdr3_aa: CASSYRTSGSTDTQYF; v_call: TRBV7-3; clone_size: few; d_call: TRBD2; j_call: TRBJ2-3
cdr3_nt: TGTGCCAGCAGCGCAGCGGGGGGGCTCACCGGGGAGCTGTTTTTT; cdr3_aa: CASSAAGGLTGELFF; v_call: TRBV7-6; clone_size: once; d_call: TRBD2; j_call: TRBJ2-2
cdr3_nt: TGTGCCAGCAGCTCGGGACTAGCGGGGGATGAGCAGGTCTTC; cdr3_aa: CASSSGLAGDEQVF; v_call: TRBV7-2; clone_size: -; d_call: TRBD2; j_call: TRBJ2-7
cdr3_nt: TGTGCCTGGAGTGTAGGAGACAGACGCACAGATACGCAGTATTTT; cdr3_aa: CAWSVGDRRTDTQYF; v_call: TRBV30; clone_size: once; d_call: -; j_call: TRBJ2-3
cdr3_nt: TGTGCCATCAGTGAGTCCGGGGGCAAGGGGAGCTCCTACGAGCAGTACTTC; cdr3_aa: CAISESGGKGSSYEQYF; v_call: TRBV10-3; clone_size: many; d_call: -; j_call: TRBJ2-7
cdr3_nt: TGTGCCAGCAGTTACCTCTCCGGGACTAGCGGCTCCTACGAGCAGTACTTC; cdr3_aa: CASSYLSGTSGSYEQYF; v_call: TRBV6-5; clone_size: many; d_call: TRBD2; j_call: TRBJ2-7
cdr3_nt: TGTGCCAGCAGCTTAGGATCCGTTTACAATGAGCAGTTCTTC; cdr3_aa: CASSLGSVYNEQFF; v_call: TRBV11-3; clone_size: few; d_call: -; j_call: TRBJ2-1
cdr3_nt: TGCAGTGCTAGCTGGCCTAGCGGCCAAGAGACCCAGTACTTC; cdr3_aa: CSASWPSGQETQYF; v_call: TRBV20-1; clone_size: -; d_call: TRBD2; j_call: TRBJ2-5
cdr3_nt: TGTGCCAGCAGCGAGGGGGCTCGGCAGTTCTTC; cdr3_aa: CASSEGARQFF; v_call: TRBV9; clone_size: many; d_call: TRBD1; j_call: TRBJ2-1
cdr3_nt: TGTGCCAGCAGCTTAGCGGGACAGGGGGGCTATGGCTACACCTTC; cdr3_aa: CASSLAGQGGYGYTF; v_call: TRBV7-2; clone_size: -; d_call: TRBD1; j_call: TRBJ1-2
cdr3_nt: TGTGCCACCAAGACCGGGGGCACTGAAGCTTTCTTT; cdr3_aa: CATKTGGTEAFF; v_call: TRBV27; clone_size: -; d_call: -; j_call: TRBJ1-1
cdr3_nt: TGTGCCAGCAGATCCGACGGGGACAGGGTGGCGGAAAAACTGTTTTTT; cdr3_aa: CASRSDGDRVAEKLFF; v_call: TRBV6-5; clone_size: -; d_call: TRBD1; j_call: TRBJ1-4
cdr3_nt: TGTGCCAGCACCCGTGCATATGGCTACACCTTC; cdr3_aa: CASTRAYGYTF; v_call: TRBV12-3/TRBV12-4; clone_size: many; d_call: -; j_call: TRBJ1-2
cdr3_nt: TGCAGTGCTAGTCACGCGGGAGGGGGGAACACTGAAGCTTTCTTT; cdr3_aa: CSASHAGGGNTEAFF; v_call: TRBV20-1; clone_size: -; d_call: -; j_call: TRBJ1-1
cdr3_nt: TGTGCCAGCAGCCAAGATCGCTTATGGCCCAGGACAAGGGAGCAGTACTTC; cdr3_aa: CASSQDRLWPRTREQYF; v_call: TRBV3-1; clone_size: many; d_call: -; j_call: TRBJ2-7
cdr3_nt: TGTGCCAGCAGCCCGGGAATGGGGGAAGAGACCCAGTACTTC; cdr3_aa: CASSPGMGEETQYF; v_call: TRBV7-2; clone_size: -; d_call: -; j_call: TRBJ2-5
cdr3_nt: TGTGCCAGCAGTTACCCAAATCATGGGGGGTTCGATGAGCAGTTCTTC; cdr3_aa: CASSYPNHGGFDEQFF; v_call: TRBV6-6; clone_size: many; d_call: -; j_call: TRBJ2-1
cdr3_nt: TGTGCCAGCAGTTACTCGAGGAGCAACCCAGCTTTCTTT; cdr3_aa: CASSYSRSNPAFF; v_call: TRBV6-5; clone_size: -; d_call: -; j_call: TRBJ1-1
cdr3_nt: TGTGCCAGCAGCTCTACCAACCCCACAGATACGCAGTATTTT; cdr3_aa: CASSSTNPTDTQYF; v_call: TRBV7-2; clone_size: many; d_call: -; j_call: TRBJ2-3
cdr3_nt: TGCAGTGCTATGCAGCGGGGGATCTACGAGCAGTACTTC; cdr3_aa: CSAMQRGIYEQYF; v_call: TRBV20-1; clone_size: many; d_call: TRBD2; j_call: TRBJ2-7
cdr3_nt: TGCGCCAGCAGTGATAAGGGCGGGCGCTACGAGCAGTACTTC; cdr3_aa: CASSDKGGRYEQYF; v_call: TRBV10-2; clone_size: -; d_call: -; j_call: TRBJ2-7
cdr3_nt: TGTGCCAGCGCGGGACGCAACTCCTACGAGCAGTACTTC; cdr3_aa: CASAGRNSYEQYF; v_call: TRBV6-2/TRBV6-3; clone_size: many; d_call: -; j_call: TRBJ2-7
cdr3_nt: TGCAGTGCTAGAGATCGAATTAGCGGGAGGGCCATTGAGCAGTTCTTC; cdr3_aa: CSARDRISGRAIEQFF; v_call: TRBV20-1; clone_size: -; d_call: TRBD2; j_call: TRBJ2-1
cdr3_nt: TGTGCCAGCAGCGTAGGTTGGGGAGGGGGGGTCTTGGATGAGCAGTTCTTC; cdr3_aa: CASSVGWGGGVLDEQFF; v_call: TRBV9; clone_size: few; d_call: -; j_call: TRBJ2-1
cdr3_nt: TGTGCCAGCAGGTCCCGTGTCAGGCTAGCGGGAGAATGCAATGAGCAGTTCTTC; cdr3_aa: CASRSRVRLAGECNEQFF; v_call: TRBV6-1; clone_size: few; d_call: TRBD2; j_call: TRBJ2-1
cdr3_nt: TGCAGTGCTAGAGAGGGAGTTTCTGTCGGGGCCAACGTCCTGACTTTC; cdr3_aa: CSAREGVSVGANVLTF; v_call: TRBV20-1; clone_size: -; d_call: -; j_call: TRBJ2-6
cdr3_nt: TGTGCCTGGAGTGTTCACACTGAAGCTTTCTTT; cdr3_aa: CAWSVHTEAFF; v_call: TRBV30; clone_size: -; d_call: -; j_call: TRBJ1-1
cdr3_nt: TGCGCCAGCAGCTTGCGCAGGGTCGGCGATGAGCAGTTCTTC; cdr3_aa: CASSLRRVGDEQFF; v_call: TRBV5-1; clone_size: many; d_call: -; j_call: TRBJ2-1
cdr3_nt: TGTGCCAGCAGCGTCTCCCGGGGCCTCCAGGGAGAGACCCAGTACTTC; cdr3_aa: CASSVSRGLQGETQYF; v_call: TRBV9; clone_size: many; d_call: -; j_call: TRBJ2-5
cdr3_nt: TGTGCCAGCATGGGGACCCCGGGGGAGACCCAGTACTTC; cdr3_aa: CASMGTPGETQYF; v_call: TRBV6-1; clone_size: -; d_call: -; j_call: TRBJ2-5
cdr3_nt: TGCGCCAGCAGCTTGCTAGGTGTTGGGGAGGGCGAGCAGTACTTC; cdr3_aa: CASSLLGVGEGEQYF; v_call: TRBV5-1; clone_size: once; d_call: TRBD2; j_call: TRBJ2-7
cdr3_nt: TGTGCCACCACACAGAGTCTCTACAATGAGCAGTACTTC; cdr3_aa: CATTQSLYNEQYF; v_call: TRBV25-1; clone_size: -; d_call: -; j_call: TRBJ2-5
cdr3_nt: TGCGCCAGCAGCCATGAGCCGGGACAGCCTTCCTACGAGCAGTACTTC; cdr3_aa: CASSHEPGQPSYEQYF; v_call: TRBV4-1; clone_size: many; d_call: TRBD1; j_call: TRBJ2-7
cdr3_nt: TGCGCCAGCAGCTTGGCGCCCACTTCTAGCGTGGGAGGTACCGAGCAGTACTTC; cdr3_aa: CASSLAPTSSVGGTEQYF; v_call: TRBV5-1; clone_size: -; d_call: -; j_call: TRBJ2-7
cdr3_nt: TGTGCCAGCAGTTCGTTCGGCAGGGGGTCGGATAATTCACCCCTCCACTTT; cdr3_aa: CASSSFGRGSDNSPLHF; v_call: TRBV28; clone_size: few; d_call: TRBD1; j_call: TRBJ1-6
cdr3_nt: TGTGCCAGCAGTCTCCAGAGGAGGCCCGGAAACACCATATATTTT; cdr3_aa: CASSLQRRPGNTIYF; v_call: TRBV12-3/TRBV12-4; clone_size: -; d_call: -; j_call: TRBJ1-3
cdr3_nt: TGTGTCAGCAGCAAGGATGTACAGGCGCGGTTCTTC; cdr3_aa: CVSSKDVQARFF; v_call: TRBV7-9; clone_size: -; d_call: -; j_call: TRBJ2-1
cdr3_nt: TGTGCCAGCTCACGGGGGACTGCCCGGAGCACAGATACGCAGTATTTT; cdr3_aa: CASSRGTARSTDTQYF; v_call: TRBV18; clone_size: -; d_call: -; j_call: TRBJ2-3
cdr3_nt: TGTGCCAGCAGTTTATTGACCAATCAGCCCCAGCATTTT; cdr3_aa: CASSLLTNQPQHF; v_call: TRBV28; clone_size: -; d_call: -; j_call: TRBJ1-5
cdr3_nt: TGCAGTGCTCACCCCCAGGGGTTTCACAATGAGCAGTTCTTC; cdr3_aa: CSAHPQGFHNEQFF; v_call: TRBV20-1; clone_size: -; d_call: -; j_call: TRBJ2-1
cdr3_nt: TGTGCCAGCAGCCTTACTAGCGGGGGACTAGAGGATACGCAGTATTTT; cdr3_aa: CASSLTSGGLEDTQYF; v_call: TRBV7-2; clone_size: few; d_call: TRBD2; j_call: TRBJ2-3
cdr3_nt: TGTGCCAGCAGTTCGTCGGACAGGGCAAACTATGGCTACACCTTC; cdr3_aa: CASSSSDRANYGYTF; v_call: TRBV12-3/TRBV12-4; clone_size: many; d_call: TRBD1; j_call: TRBJ1-2
cdr3_nt: TGCGCCAGCAGCCTGGGCGGGGGCGAGAGTAATGGCTACACCTTC; cdr3_aa: CASSLGGGESNGYTF; v_call: TRBV5-1; clone_size: -; d_call: -; j_call: TRBJ1-2
cdr3_nt: TGTGCCGGCAGCTTTCGGGGGGGCCATATGGGAGATACGCAGTATTTT; cdr3_aa: CAGSFRGGHMGDTQYF; v_call: TRBV11-2; clone_size: few; d_call: TRBD2; j_call: TRBJ2-3
cdr3_nt: TGTGCCAGCAGCTTAGGGGGTTTCTCCACTGAAGCTTTCTTT; cdr3_aa: CASSLGGFSTEAFF; v_call: TRBV7-2; clone_size: few; d_call: -; j_call: TRBJ1-1
cdr3_nt: TGTGCCAGCAGTTCCAATCTTCAGCGGGGATCCTACGAGCAGTACTTC; cdr3_aa: CASSSNLQRGSYEQYF; v_call: TRBV27; clone_size: few; d_call: TRBD2; j_call: TRBJ2-7
cdr3_nt: TGTGCCACCCAAAGGACTCAGAGCTCCTACGAGCAGTACTTC; cdr3_aa: CATQRTQSSYEQYF; v_call: TRBV6-2/TRBV6-3; clone_size: -; d_call: -; j_call: TRBJ2-7
cdr3_nt: TGTGCCAGCAGCGGCCGGGACGCACCCTACGAGCAGTACTTC; cdr3_aa: CASSGRDAPYEQYF; v_call: TRBV9; clone_size: few; d_call: -; j_call: TRBJ2-7
cdr3_nt: TGTGCCAGCAGCTCGACAATTGGAGACACCGGGGAGCTGTTTTTT; cdr3_aa: CASSSTIGDTGELFF; v_call: TRBV11-2; clone_size: -; d_call: -; j_call: TRBJ2-2
cdr3_nt: TGTGCCAGCAGTTACTCGACAGAAACGGAGAGGGGCTACACCTTC; cdr3_aa: CASSYSTETERGYTF; v_call: TRBV6-2/TRBV6-3; clone_size: many; d_call: -; j_call: TRBJ1-2
cdr3_nt: TGCAGCGGCTGGACCAGCGGTGAAGAGACCCAGTACTTC; cdr3_aa: CSGWTSGEETQYF; v_call: TRBV29-1; clone_size: -; d_call: -; j_call: TRBJ2-5
cdr3_nt: TGTGCCAGCGCTCACGGCAATGAGCAGTTCTTC; cdr3_aa: CASAHGNEQFF; v_call: TRBV6-2/TRBV6-3; clone_size: -; d_call: -; j_call: TRBJ2-1
cdr3_nt: TGTGCCAGCAGTCAACGACCCCTTAGAGGCAATGAGCAGTTCTTC; cdr3_aa: CASSQRPLRGNEQFF; v_call: TRBV6-2/TRBV6-3; clone_size: many; d_call: -; j_call: TRBJ2-1